The 23 T cell receptor beta chains presented below share a single source sample, sequenced in a study of cytomegalovirus exposure and HLA in healthy donors. The PCR employed 60 Vbeta primers together with 13 Jbeta primers. Clones were read by immunoSEQ multiplex PCR, and TCRdb kept only the in-frame ones, dropping some. The profile shows about 120,000 clones, 60% to 85% of them singletons. Sequenced input: PBMCs. These receptors were obtained from a woman aged 40 to 49 in good health and CMV-seropositive.

The chain joins TRBV6-7 to TRBJ1-1; 12 positions match TRBD1. TRBV6-7 is recorded as an ORF, its role being uncertain. CDR3 length equals 17 residues. Trimming took 6 bases from V and 1 from J; bases not matched to a gene: 9. CDR3: CASRNRDRGHGNTEAFF. DNA for the CDR3: TGTGCCAGCAGGAATAGGGACAGGGGGCATGGGAACACTGAAGCTTTCTTT.

CDR3 sequence reads: CASTPGVSYSPLHF. In nucleotides, the CDR3 is TGTGCCAGCACCCCCGGGGTCAGCTATTCACCCCTCCACTTT. This rearrangement joins TRBV7-3 to TRBJ1-6, with unresolved D. The CDR3 runs to 14 residues. The germline V gene encodes CDR1 SGHTA and CDR2 FQGTGA. The V end lost 7 bases, the J end lost 8 bases, and 15 bases lay between the germline ends.

The V call is TRBV5-1, the J call TRBJ2-1; 9 positions match TRBD2. Germline values: CDR1 SGHRS, CDR2 YFSETQ. This CDR3 spans 15 amino acids. J lost 10 bases, V lost 0 bases, and 8 bases had no gene match. The CDR3 bases are TGCGCCAGCAGCTTGGCCGGACTAGCGAATTCAGAGCAGTTCTTC. Amino acid sequence: CASSLAGLANSEQFF.

V is TRBV6-5 and J is TRBJ2-7, with 10 bases that match TRBD2. The CDR3 spans 16 residues. Germline CDR1 and CDR2: MNHEY and SVGAGI. The V gene end was trimmed by 0 bases and the J gene end by 0 bases; junction bases not matched to a gene: 2. In nucleotides, the CDR3 is TGTGCCAGCAGTTACTCGGCTAGCGGGAGCTCCTACGAGCAGTACTTC. Translated, it gives CASSYSASGSSYEQYF.

This chain connects TRBV5-1 to TRBJ2-5; 8 bases align to TRBD1. The V gene end was trimmed by 4 bases and the J gene end by 1 base; junction bases not matched to a gene: 6. Germline V lookup: CDR1 SGHRS, CDR2 YFSETQ. The CDR3 covers 15 residues. CDR3: CASSVPGQVQETQYF. CDR3 sequence (DNA): TGCGCCAGCAGCGTCCCGGGACAGGTCCAAGAGACCCAGTACTTC.

The chain is built from TRBV7-3 and TRBJ1-4; 8 bases are a match to TRBD1. From germline, CDR1 is SGHTA and CDR2 FQGTGA. There are 15 residues in the CDR3. The J segment lost 5 bases and the V segment lost 3 bases, leaving 5 bases of the junction unmatched. CDR3 residues: CASSFPGGGNEKLFF. The CDR3 coding sequence is TGTGCCAGCAGCTTCCCAGGGGGCGGGAATGAAAAACTGTTTTTT. Using reference TRBV7-3 and TRBJ1-4 for the parts outside the CDR3, the full variable domain is GAGVSQTPSNKVTEKGKYVELRCDPISGHTALYWYRQSLGQGPEFLIYFQGTGAADDSGLPNDRFFAVRPEGSVSTLKIQRTERGDSAVYLCASSFPGGGNEKLFFGSGTQLSVL.

The V and J genes are TRBV9 and TRBJ2-1; 7 positions match TRBD2. This CDR3 region has 15 residues. Germline CDR1 reads SGDLS; CDR2 reads YYNGEE. V was clipped by 4 bases and J by 3 bases; unmatched bases: 7. In nucleotides, the CDR3 is TGTGCCAGCAGCCCTAGCGGCGGTTTCTACAATGAGCAGTTCTTC. This translates into CASSPSGGFYNEQFF. Full variable domain (outside the CDR3, taken from reference TRBV9 and TRBJ2-1): DSGVTQTPKHLITATGQRVTLRCSPRSGDLSVYWYQQSLDQGLQFLIQYYNGEERAKGNILERFSAQQFPDLHSELNLSSLELGDSALYFCASSPSGGFYNEQFFGPGTRLTVL.

The genes are TRBV11-3 and TRBJ2-1, with a tentative D call TRBD1 (6 bases). This CDR3 spans 17 amino acids. Trimming cost V 5 bases and J 0 bases, with 17 bases left between them. Germline-derived CDR1 and CDR2 are SGHNT and YENEEA. As DNA, the CDR3 is TGTGCCAGCAGCCCCAGACAGGCCCCTAGCTCCTACAATGAGCAGTTCTTC. Translating it yields CASSPRQAPSSYNEQFF.

This clone appeared a few times. This chain links TRBV7-2 with TRBJ2-5; TRBD1 is a possible D gene (5 bases). Germline CDR1 reads SGHTA; CDR2 reads FQGNSA. CDR3 length: 14 residues. With 5 bases removed from V and 1 base from J, the gap between germline ends came to 11 bases. Written as DNA, the CDR3 is TGTGCCAGCAGCCCCCGCAGGGCCCAAGAGACCCAGTACTTC. It yields the protein CASSPRRAQETQYF. Full variable domain (missing parts from reference TRBV7-2 and TRBJ2-5): GAGVSQSPSNKVTEKGKDVELRCDPISGHTALYWYRQSLGQGLEFLIYFQGNSAPDKSGLPSDRFSAERTGGSVSTLTIQRTQQEDSAVYLCASSPRRAQETQYFGPGTRLLVL.

V is TRBV19 and J is TRBJ2-1; TRBD1 agrees at 10 bases. After removal of 3 bases from V and 4 bases from J, the junction contained 15 bases not matched to a gene. Looked up from germline, CDR1 is LNHDA and CDR2 is SQIVND (reference sequence). The CDR3 is 19 amino acids. The CDR3 DNA follows: TGTGCCAGTAGTATCTGGGGACAGGGGCAGGGTACGGGGTACAATGAGCAGTTCTTC. Amino acids: CASSIWGQGQGTGYNEQFF.

In this sample, this clone turned up once. This chain connects TRBV2 to TRBJ2-7, with TRBD2 matching 7 bases. Germline CDR1 SNHLY, CDR2 FYNNEI. J was trimmed by 6 bases and V by 4 bases; bases with no gene match: 9. The CDR3 consists of 14 residues. DNA for the CDR3: TGTGCCAGCAGTGGGGGCGGGGGTGACTGCGAGCAGTACTTC. Its protein is CASSGGGGDCEQYF.

The chain joins TRBV19 to TRBJ2-7; 13 positions match TRBD2. V gave up 6 bases and J gave up 2 bases; unmatched junction bases: 1. The CDR3 runs 14 residues. Germline CDR1 LNHDA, CDR2 SQIVND (reference sequence). CDR3 nucleotides: TGTGCCAGTAGCGGACTAGCGGGGGCCTACGAGCAGTACTTC. It encodes CASSGLAGAYEQYF.

The J gene is TRBJ1-3, the V gene TRBV7-9, with 9 positions matching TRBD1. There are 14 residues in the CDR3. The germline V gene has CDR1 SEHNR and CDR2 FQNEAQ (reference sequence). Trimming took 5 bases from V and 4 from J; bases not matched to a gene: 3. For the CDR3, the DNA is TGTGCCAGCAGCCCGGACAGGGGAGGAAACACCATATATTTT. Amino acid sequence: CASSPDRGGNTIYF.

CDR3 in amino acids: CASTIAGANVLTF. CDR3 DNA sequence: TGTGCCAGCACCATAGCAGGGGCCAACGTCCTGACTTTC. The chain joins TRBV27 to TRBJ2-6; no reliable D call. The CDR3 is made up of 13 amino acids. The germline V gene has CDR1 MNHEY and CDR2 SMNVEV (reference sequence). V was cut by 7 bases and J by 4 bases, with 8 bases left in between.

J is TRBJ2-2 and V is TRBV7-6, with D possibly matching TRBD2 (5 bases). Trimming shortened V by 0 bases and J by 7 bases, and 12 bases separated the two germline ends. CDR1 SGHVS and CDR2 FNYEAQ come from the germline V gene. There are 15 residues in the CDR3. The CDR3: CASSLAMRDSGELFF. The CDR3 bases are TGTGCCAGCAGCTTAGCGATGAGGGATAGCGGGGAGCTGTTTTTT.

The gene calls are TRBV13 and TRBJ1-3, with TRBD1 as a possible D gene (6 bases). This CDR3 is built from 16 residues. Germline V gene sequence: CDR1 PRHDT, CDR2 FYEKMQ (reference sequence). V lost 4 bases and J lost 0, with 13 bases in between. In DNA, the CDR3 is TGTGCCAGCAGCTCCAGGGGACGGGGCTCTGGAAACACCATATATTTT. Translating it yields CASSSRGRGSGNTIYF.

The genes are TRBV7-2 and TRBJ2-7; tentative D call: TRBD2 (5 bases). V lost 8 bases and J lost 1, with 15 bases in between. The CDR3 covers 14 residues. Germline values: CDR1 SGHTA, CDR2 FQGNSA. The CDR3 DNA reads as TGTGCCAGCCGTTTGGCGGGCGGATCCTACGAGCAGTACTTC. Its translation is CASRLAGGSYEQYF.

Comments on this clone: An end of the junction does not agree with germline; a read error may underlie this. At the DNA level, this CDR3 is encoded by other sequences in the same sample as well. The J gene is TRBJ2-3, the V gene TRBV29-1, with 7 bases identical to TRBD2. This CDR3 has 15 amino acids. Germline V gene lookup returns CDR1 SQVTM and CDR2 ANQGSEA. The DNA for the CDR3 is TGCAGCGTTGAAGAACCAGCGGGGTTCACAGATACGCAATATTTT. It is translated as CSVEEPAGFTDTQYF.

The gene calls are TRBV7-8 and TRBJ2-4; D is ambiguous. V lost 5 bases, J lost 0 bases, and 8 bases lay in between. The germline V gene has CDR1 SGHVS and CDR2 FQNEAQ. There are 14 residues in the CDR3. The CDR3 nucleotides are TGTGCCAGCAGCCCCACAGAAGCCAAAAACATTCAGTACTTC. Protein: CASSPTEAKNIQYF. Supplemented by reference TRBV7-8 and TRBJ2-4, the full variable domain reads GAGVSQSPRYKVAKRGQDVALRCDPISGHVSLFWYQQALGQGPEFLTYFQNEAQLDKSGLPSDRFFAERPEGSVSTLKIQRTQQEDSAVYLCASSPTEAKNIQYFGAGTRLSVL.

J is TRBJ2-5 and V is TRBV15, with D perhaps matching TRBD1 (8 bases). CDR3 length: 16 amino acids. CDR1 and CDR2 from the germline V gene are LNHNV and YYDKDF (reference sequence). Trimming shortened V by 3 bases and J by 3 bases, and 17 bases separated the two germline ends. The CDR3 reads CATSRETTGGEETQYF. CDR3 sequence (DNA): TGTGCCACCAGCAGGGAAACTACAGGGGGGGAAGAGACCCAGTACTTC.

With respect to this clone: The sample has other DNA sequences that encode this CDR3 too. The gene calls are TRBV18 and TRBJ1-1; a possible D gene is TRBD1 (5 bases). The CDR3 consists of 14 residues. CDR1 is KGHSH, CDR2 LQKENI, per germline. V was trimmed by 3 bases and J by 0 bases, leaving 8 bases between them. The CDR3 loop reads CASSPDRMNTEAFF. The CDR3 DNA reads TGTGCCAGCTCACCCGACAGAATGAACACTGAAGCTTTCTTT. The variable domain in full, completed from reference TRBV18 and TRBJ1-1, reads NAGVMQNPRHLVRRRGQEARLRCSPMKGHSHVYWYRQLPEEGLKFMVYLQKENIIDESGMPKERFSAEFPKEGPSILRIQQVVRGDSAAYFCASSPDRMNTEAFFGQGTRLTVV.

Comments on this clone: Compared with germline, one end of the junction differs, possibly owing to a read error. V usage is TRBV7-7 and J usage is TRBJ2-5, with TRBD2 matching over 13 bases. CDR3 length equals 17 residues. CDR1 is SSHAT, CDR2 FNYEAQ, per germline (reference sequence). The CDR3 reads CASSYRRTSGGRETQYF. The CDR3, as DNA: TGTGCTAGCAGCTATAGGAGGACTAGCGGGGGACGGGAGACCCAGTACTTC.

The J gene is TRBJ2-7, the V gene TRBV30; TRBD2 agrees at 7 bases. Trimming took 0 bases from V and 1 from J; bases not matched to a gene: 0. The CDR3 length is 13 residues. Germline CDR1 is GTSNPN and CDR2 is SVGIG (reference sequence). Here the CDR3 DNA reads TGTGCCTGGAGTGTCGGGGGGTCCTACGAGCAGTACTTC. It is translated as CAWSVGGSYEQYF. The full variable domain, its missing parts supplied by reference TRBV30 and TRBJ2-7, is SQTIHQWPATLVQPVGSPLSLECTVEGTSNPNLYWYRQAAGRGLQLLFYSVGIGQISSEVPQNLSASRPQDRQFILSSKKLLLSDSGFYLCAWSVGGSYEQYFGPGTRLTVT.